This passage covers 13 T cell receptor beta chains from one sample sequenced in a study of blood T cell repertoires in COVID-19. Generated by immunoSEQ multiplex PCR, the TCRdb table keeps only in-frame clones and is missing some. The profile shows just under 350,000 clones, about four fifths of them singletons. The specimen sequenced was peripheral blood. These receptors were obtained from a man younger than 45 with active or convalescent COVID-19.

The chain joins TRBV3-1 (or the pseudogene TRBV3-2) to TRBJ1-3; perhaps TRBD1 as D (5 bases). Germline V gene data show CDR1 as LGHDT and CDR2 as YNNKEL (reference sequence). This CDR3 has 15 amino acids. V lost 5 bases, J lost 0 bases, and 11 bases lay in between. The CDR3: CASSSGGDSGNTIYF. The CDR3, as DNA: TGTGCCAGCAGCTCGGGGGGGGACTCTGGAAACACCATATATTTT.

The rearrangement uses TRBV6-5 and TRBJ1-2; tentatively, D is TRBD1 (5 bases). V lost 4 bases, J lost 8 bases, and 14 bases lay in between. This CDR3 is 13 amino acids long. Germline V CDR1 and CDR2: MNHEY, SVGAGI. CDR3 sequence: CASSLIGASGYTF. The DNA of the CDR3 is TGTGCCAGCAGTTTAATAGGGGCGTCAGGCTACACCTTC.

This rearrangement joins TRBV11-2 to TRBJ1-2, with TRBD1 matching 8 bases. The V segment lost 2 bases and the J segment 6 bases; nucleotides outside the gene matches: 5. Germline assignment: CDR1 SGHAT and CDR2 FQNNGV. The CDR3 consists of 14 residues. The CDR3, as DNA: TGTGCCAGCAGCTTAAGCCCAGGGGGCCATGGCTACACCTTC. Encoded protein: CASSLSPGGHGYTF.

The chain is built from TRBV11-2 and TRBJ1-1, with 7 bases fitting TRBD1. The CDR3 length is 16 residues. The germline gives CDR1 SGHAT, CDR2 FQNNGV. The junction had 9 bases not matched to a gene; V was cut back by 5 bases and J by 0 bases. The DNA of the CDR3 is TGTGCCAGCAGCCTAAGATTGGGACAGCTGAACACTGAAGCTTTCTTT. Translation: CASSLRLGQLNTEAFF.

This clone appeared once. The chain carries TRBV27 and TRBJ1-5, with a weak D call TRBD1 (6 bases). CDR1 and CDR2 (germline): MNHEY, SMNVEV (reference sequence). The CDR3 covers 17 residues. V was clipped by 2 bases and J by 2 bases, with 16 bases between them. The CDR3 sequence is CASSLNPQGSGNQPQHF. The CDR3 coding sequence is TGTGCCAGCAGTTTAAACCCCCAGGGGAGTGGCAATCAGCCCCAGCATTTT.

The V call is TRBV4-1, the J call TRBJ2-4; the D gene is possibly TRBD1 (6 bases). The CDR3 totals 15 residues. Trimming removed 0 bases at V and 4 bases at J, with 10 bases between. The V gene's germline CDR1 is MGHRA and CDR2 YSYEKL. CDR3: CASSQDPTGKNIQYF. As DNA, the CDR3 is TGCGCCAGCAGCCAAGACCCGACAGGAAAAAACATTCAGTACTTC.

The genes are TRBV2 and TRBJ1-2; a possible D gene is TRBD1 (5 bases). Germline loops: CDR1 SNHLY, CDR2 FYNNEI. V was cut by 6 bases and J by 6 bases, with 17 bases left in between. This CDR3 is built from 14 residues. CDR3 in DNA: TGTGCCAGCAGCCACACGACCCAGGGTAATGGCTACACCTTC. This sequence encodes CASSHTTQGNGYTF.

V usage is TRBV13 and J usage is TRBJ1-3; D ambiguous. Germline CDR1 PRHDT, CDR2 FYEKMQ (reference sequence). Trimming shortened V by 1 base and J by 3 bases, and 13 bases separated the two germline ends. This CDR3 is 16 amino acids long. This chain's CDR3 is CASSLEERDGGNTIYF. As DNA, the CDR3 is TGTGCCAGCAGCTTAGAGGAGCGAGACGGTGGAAACACCATATATTTT. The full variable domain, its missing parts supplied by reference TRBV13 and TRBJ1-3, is AAGVIQSPRHLIKEKRETATLKCYPIPRHDTVYWYQQGPGQDPQFLISFYEKMQSDKGSIPDRFSAQQFSDYHSELNMSSLELGDSALYFCASSLEERDGGNTIYFGEGSWLTVV.

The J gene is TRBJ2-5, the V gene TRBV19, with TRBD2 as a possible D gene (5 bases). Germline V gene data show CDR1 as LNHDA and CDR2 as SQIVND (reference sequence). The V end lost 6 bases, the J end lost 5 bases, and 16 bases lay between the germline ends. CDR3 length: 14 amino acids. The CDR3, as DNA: TGTGCCAGTAGCCCGAGCCGGGGATGGGAGACCCAGTACTTC. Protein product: CASSPSRGWETQYF.

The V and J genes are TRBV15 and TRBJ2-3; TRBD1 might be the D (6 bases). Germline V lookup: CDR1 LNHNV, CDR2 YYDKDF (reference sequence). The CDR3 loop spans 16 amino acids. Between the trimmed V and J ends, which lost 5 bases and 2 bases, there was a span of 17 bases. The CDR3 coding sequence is TGTGCCACCAGCCCTGGGACCTCAGGGGACACAGATACGCAGTATTTT. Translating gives CATSPGTSGDTDTQYF.

CDR3: CASTQWREVYNEQFF. CDR3 DNA sequence: TGTGCCAGCACCCAGTGGCGGGAGGTCTACAATGAGCAGTTCTTC. The chain recombines TRBV7-9 with TRBJ2-1; 8 bases fit TRBD2. With V trimmed by 7 bases and J by 3 bases, 8 bases remained unmatched. This CDR3 has 15 residues. The germline gives CDR1 SEHNR, CDR2 FQNEAQ (reference sequence).

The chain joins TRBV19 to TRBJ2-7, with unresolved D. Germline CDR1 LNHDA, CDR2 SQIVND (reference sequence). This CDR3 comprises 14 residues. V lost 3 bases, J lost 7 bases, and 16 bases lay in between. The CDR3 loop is CASSISLYPNEQYF. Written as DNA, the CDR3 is TGTGCCAGTAGTATCTCCCTATATCCTAATGAGCAGTACTTC.

In DNA form, the CDR3 reads TGTGCCAGCAGCTTATTTGGGAGCTCCTACGAGCAGTACTTC. Translating it yields CASSLFGSSYEQYF. The J gene is TRBJ2-7, the V gene TRBV7-2; a possible D gene is TRBD2 (5 bases). V shed 2 bases and J shed 0 bases, with 8 bases lying between them. This CDR3 has 14 amino acids. CDR1 SGHTA and CDR2 FQGNSA come from the germline V gene.